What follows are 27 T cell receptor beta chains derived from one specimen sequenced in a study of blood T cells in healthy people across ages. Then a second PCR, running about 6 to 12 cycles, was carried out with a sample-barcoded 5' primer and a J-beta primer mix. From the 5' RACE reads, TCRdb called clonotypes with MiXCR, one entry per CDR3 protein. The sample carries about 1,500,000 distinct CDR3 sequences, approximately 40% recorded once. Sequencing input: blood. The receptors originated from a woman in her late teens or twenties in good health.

CDR3 region: CSAVSDREYGYTF. The CDR3 DNA reads as TGCAGTGCTGTTTCGGACAGGGAATATGGCTACACCTTC. This chain connects TRBV20-1 to TRBJ1-2, with TRBD1 matching over 8 bases. With 5 bases clipped from V and 5 bases from J, the junction kept 7 bases outside the gene matches. The germline CDR1 and CDR2 sequences are DFQATT and SNEGSKA (reference sequence). This CDR3 contains 13 residues.

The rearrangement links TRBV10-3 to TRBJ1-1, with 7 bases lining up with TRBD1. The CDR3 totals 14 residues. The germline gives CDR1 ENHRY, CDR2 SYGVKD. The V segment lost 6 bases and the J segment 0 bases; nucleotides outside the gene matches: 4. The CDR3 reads CAIRDRDMNTEAFF. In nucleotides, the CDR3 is TGTGCCATCAGAGACAGGGACATGAACACTGAAGCTTTCTTT.

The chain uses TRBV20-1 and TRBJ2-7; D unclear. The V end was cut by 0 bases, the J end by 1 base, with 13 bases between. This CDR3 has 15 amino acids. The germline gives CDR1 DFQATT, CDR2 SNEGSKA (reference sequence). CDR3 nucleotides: TGCAGTGCTAGAGATTCCAACCTCGCTTCCTACGAGCAGTACTTC. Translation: CSARDSNLASYEQYF.

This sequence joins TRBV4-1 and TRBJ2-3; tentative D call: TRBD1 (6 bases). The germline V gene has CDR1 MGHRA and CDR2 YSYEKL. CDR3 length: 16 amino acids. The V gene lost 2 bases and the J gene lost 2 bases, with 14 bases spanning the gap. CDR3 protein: CASSQTAQGFTDTQYF. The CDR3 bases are TGCGCCAGCAGCCAAACTGCCCAGGGGTTCACAGATACGCAGTATTTT.

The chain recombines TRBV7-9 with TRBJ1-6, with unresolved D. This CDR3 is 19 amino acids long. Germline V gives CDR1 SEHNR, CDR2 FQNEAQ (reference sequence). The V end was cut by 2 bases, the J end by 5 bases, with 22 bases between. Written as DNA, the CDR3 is TGTGCCAGCAGCTTACTCCTCATTGGACGGAACGATAATAATTCACCCCTCCACTTT. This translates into CASSLLLIGRNDNNSPLHF.

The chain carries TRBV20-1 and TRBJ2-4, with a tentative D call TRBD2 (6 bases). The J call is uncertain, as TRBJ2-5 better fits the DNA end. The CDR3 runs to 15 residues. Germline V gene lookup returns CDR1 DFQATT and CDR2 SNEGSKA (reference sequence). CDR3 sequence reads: CSARGLGGRRETQYF. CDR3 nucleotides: TGCAGTGCTAGAGGACTAGGCGGACGACGAGAGACCCAGTACTTC.

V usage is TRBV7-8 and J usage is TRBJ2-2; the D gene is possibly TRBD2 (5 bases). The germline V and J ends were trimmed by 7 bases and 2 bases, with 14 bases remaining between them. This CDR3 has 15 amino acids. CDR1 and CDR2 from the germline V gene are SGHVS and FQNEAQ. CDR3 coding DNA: TGTGCCAGCATTCTGGGCGGGCTTAACACCGGGGAGCTGTTTTTT. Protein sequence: CASILGGLNTGELFF.

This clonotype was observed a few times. The CDR3 reads CASSPPGLAGADTQYF. The DNA for the CDR3 is TGTGCCAGCAGCCCCCCCGGACTAGCGGGGGCAGATACGCAGTATTTT. This chain connects TRBV5-5 to TRBJ2-3; TRBD2 aligns across 13 bases. CDR1 is SGHKS, CDR2 YYEKEE, per germline (reference sequence). The CDR3 has 16 residues. V lost 4 bases, J lost 4 bases, and 6 bases stayed unmatched. The variable domain in full, completed from reference TRBV5-5 and TRBJ2-3, reads DAGVTQSPTHLIKTRGQQVTLRCSPISGHKSVSWYQQVLGQGPQFIFQYYEKEERGRGNFPDRFSARQFPNYSSELNVNALLLGDSALYLCASSPPGLAGADTQYFGPGTRLTVL.

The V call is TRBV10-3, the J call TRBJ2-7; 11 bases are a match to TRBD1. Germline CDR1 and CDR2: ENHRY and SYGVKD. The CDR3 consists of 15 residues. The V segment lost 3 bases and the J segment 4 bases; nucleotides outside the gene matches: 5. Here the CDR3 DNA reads TGTGCCATCAGTGACCGGGACAGGGGGATGTACGAGCAGTACTTC. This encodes CAISDRDRGMYEQYF.

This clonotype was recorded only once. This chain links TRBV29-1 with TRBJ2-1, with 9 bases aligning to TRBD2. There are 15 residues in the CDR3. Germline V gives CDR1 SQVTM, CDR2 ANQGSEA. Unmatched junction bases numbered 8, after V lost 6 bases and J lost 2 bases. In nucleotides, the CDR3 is TGCAGCGTCGAATACGCGGGGGGGCCCTACAATGAGCAGTTCTTC. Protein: CSVEYAGGPYNEQFF.

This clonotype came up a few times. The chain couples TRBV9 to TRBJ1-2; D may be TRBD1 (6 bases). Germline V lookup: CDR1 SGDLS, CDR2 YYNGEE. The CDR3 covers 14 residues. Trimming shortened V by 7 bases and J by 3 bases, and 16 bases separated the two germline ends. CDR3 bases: TGTGCCAGCTTCGGGGGGGCGCAGCACTATGGCTACACCTTC. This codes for CASFGGAQHYGYTF. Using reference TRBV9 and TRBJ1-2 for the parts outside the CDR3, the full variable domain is DSGVTQTPKHLITATGQRVTLRCSPRSGDLSVYWYQQSLDQGLQFLIQYYNGEERAKGNILERFSAQQFPDLHSELNLSSLELGDSALYFCASFGGAQHYGYTFGSGTRLTVV.

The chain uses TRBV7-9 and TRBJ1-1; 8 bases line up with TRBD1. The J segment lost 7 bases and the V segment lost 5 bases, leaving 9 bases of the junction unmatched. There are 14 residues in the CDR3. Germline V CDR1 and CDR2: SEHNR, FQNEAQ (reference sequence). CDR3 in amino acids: CASSVQGASGEAFF. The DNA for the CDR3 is TGTGCCAGCAGCGTTCAGGGGGCTTCTGGTGAAGCTTTCTTT. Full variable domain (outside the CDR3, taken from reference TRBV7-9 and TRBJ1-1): DTGVSQNPRHKITKRGQNVTFRCDPISEHNRLYWYRQTLGQGPEFLTYFQNEAQLEKSRLLSDRFSAERPKGSFSTLEIQRTEQGDSAMYLCASSVQGASGEAFFGQGTRLTVV.

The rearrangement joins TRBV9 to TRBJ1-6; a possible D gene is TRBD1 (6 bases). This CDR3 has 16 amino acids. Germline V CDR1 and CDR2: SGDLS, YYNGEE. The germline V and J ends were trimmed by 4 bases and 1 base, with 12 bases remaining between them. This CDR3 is CASSPRGRSYNSPLHF. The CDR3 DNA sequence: TGTGCCAGCAGCCCCAGGGGACGGTCCTATAATTCACCCCTCCACTTT. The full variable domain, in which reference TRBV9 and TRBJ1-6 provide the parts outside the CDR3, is DSGVTQTPKHLITATGQRVTLRCSPRSGDLSVYWYQQSLDQGLQFLIQYYNGEERAKGNILERFSAQQFPDLHSELNLSSLELGDSALYFCASSPRGRSYNSPLHFGNGTRLTVT.

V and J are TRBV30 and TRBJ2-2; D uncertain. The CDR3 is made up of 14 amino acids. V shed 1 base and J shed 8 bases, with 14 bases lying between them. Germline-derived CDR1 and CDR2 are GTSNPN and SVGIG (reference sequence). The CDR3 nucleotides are TGTGCCTGGAGTGCCCCCCCTCTAGTGGGGGAGCTGTTTTTT. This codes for CAWSAPPLVGELFF.

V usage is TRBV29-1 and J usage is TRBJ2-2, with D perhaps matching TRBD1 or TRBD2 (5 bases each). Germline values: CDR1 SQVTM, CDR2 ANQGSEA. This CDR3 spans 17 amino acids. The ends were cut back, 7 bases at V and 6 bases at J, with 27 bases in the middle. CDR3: CSAYSVEGPWSAGELFF. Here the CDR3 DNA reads TGCAGCGCGTATAGTGTCGAGGGGCCGTGGAGTGCCGGGGAGCTGTTTTTT.

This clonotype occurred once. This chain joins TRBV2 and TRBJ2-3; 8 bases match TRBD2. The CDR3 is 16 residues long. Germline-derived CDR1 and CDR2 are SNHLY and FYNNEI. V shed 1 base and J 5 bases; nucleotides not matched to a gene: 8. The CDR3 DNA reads TGTGCCAGCAGTGAAGTCGGGAGGGCCGGGGAAGATACGCAGTATTTT. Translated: CASSEVGRAGEDTQYF.

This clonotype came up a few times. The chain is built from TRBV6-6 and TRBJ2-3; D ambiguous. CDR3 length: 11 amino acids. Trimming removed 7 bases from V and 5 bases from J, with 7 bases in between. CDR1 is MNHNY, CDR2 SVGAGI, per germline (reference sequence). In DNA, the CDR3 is TGTGCCAGCAAGGCCGGAGATACGCAGTATTTT. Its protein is CASKAGDTQYF.

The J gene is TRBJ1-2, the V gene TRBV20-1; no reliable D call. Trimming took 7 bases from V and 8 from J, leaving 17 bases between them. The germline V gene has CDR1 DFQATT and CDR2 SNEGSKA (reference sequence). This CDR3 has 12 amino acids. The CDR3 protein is CSVFTLDEGYTF. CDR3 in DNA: TGCAGTGTTTTTACCTTGGATGAGGGCTACACCTTC.

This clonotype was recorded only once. The CDR3 nucleotides read TGCGCCAGCAGCCGTACAGGGGGCGTGGATGAAAAACTGTTTTTT. It specifies CASSRTGGVDEKLFF. The V and J genes are TRBV5-1 and TRBJ1-4; TRBD1 matches 9 bases. Losses at the gene ends were 4 bases for V and 6 bases for J; bases not matched to a gene: 7. The CDR3 covers 15 residues. The germline V gene has CDR1 SGHRS and CDR2 YFSETQ.

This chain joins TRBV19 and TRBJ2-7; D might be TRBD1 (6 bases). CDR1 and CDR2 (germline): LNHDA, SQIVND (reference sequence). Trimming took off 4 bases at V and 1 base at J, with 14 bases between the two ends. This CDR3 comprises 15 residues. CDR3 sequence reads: CASSTLDSDSYEQYF. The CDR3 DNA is TGTGCCAGTAGTACCCTGGACAGCGATTCCTACGAGCAGTACTTC. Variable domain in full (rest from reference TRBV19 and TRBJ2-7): DGGITQSPKYLFRKEGQNVTLSCEQNLNHDAMYWYRQDPGQGLRLIYYSQIVNDFQKGDIAEGYSVSREKKESFPLTVTSAQKNPTAFYLCASSTLDSDSYEQYFGPGTRLTVT.

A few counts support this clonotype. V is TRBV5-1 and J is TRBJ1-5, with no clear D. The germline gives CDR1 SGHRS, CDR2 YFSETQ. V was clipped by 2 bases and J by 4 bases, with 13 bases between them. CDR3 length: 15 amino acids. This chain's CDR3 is CASSFTGDGNQPQHF. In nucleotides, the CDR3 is TGCGCCAGCAGCTTTACGGGAGATGGGAATCAGCCCCAGCATTTT.

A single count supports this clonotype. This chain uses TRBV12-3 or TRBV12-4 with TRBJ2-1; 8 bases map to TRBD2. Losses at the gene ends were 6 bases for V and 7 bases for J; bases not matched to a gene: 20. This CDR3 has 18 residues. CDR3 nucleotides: TGTGCCAGCAGCCCGCCCTCTGGGCGGACTAGCCTAATTAATGAGCAGTTCTTC. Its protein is CASSPPSGRTSLINEQFF.

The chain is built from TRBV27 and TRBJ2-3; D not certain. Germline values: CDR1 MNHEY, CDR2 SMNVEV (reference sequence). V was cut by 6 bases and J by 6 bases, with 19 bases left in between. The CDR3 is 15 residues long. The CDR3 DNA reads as TGTGCCAGCAGGGGTCGCAATTTGAGTTTTGATACGCAGTATTTT. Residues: CASRGRNLSFDTQYF.

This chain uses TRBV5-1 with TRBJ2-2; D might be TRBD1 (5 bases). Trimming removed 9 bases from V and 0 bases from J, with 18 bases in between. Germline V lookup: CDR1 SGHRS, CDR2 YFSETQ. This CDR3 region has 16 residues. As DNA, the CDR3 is TGCGCCACTGGTGAGTCGGCCAGGGCGAACACCGGGGAGCTGTTTTTT. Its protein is CATGESARANTGELFF.

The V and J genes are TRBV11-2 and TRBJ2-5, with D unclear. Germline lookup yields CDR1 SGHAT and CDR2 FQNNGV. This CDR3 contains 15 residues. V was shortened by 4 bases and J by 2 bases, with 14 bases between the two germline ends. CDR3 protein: CASSSATLVQETQYF. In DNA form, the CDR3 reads TGTGCCAGCAGCTCAGCCACCCTCGTTCAAGAGACCCAGTACTTC.

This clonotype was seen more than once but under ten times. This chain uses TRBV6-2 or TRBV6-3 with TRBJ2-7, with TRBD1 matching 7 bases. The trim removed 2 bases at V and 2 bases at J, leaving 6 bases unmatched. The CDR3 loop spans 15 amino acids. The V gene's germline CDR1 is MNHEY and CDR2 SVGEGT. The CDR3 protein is CASSYETGLAYEQYF. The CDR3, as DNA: TGTGCCAGCAGTTACGAGACAGGGCTCGCCTACGAGCAGTACTTC.

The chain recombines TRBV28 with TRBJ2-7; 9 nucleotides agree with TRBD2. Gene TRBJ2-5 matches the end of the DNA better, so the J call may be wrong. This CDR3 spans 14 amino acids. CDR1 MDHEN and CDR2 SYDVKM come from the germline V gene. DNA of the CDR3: TGTGCCAGCAGTTTATATACTAGCGGGGAGACCCAGTACTTC. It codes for CASSLYTSGETQYF.